This T cell receptor (beta chain) was sequenced during a study of T cell clones after liver transplantation. Method: immunoSEQ multiplex PCR; TCRdb's copy keeps in-frame clones and lacks some. The sample carries nearly 45,000 clones, approximately 86% recorded once. Germline-derived CDR1 and CDR2 are SEHNR and FQNEAQ (reference sequence). The CDR3 sequence is 12 residues long. V gave up 0 bases and J gave up 6 bases, with 5 bases separating them. The clonotype comes from a human patient who received a liver transplant. A share of the T cells may be of graft donor origin. The chain recombines TRBV7-9 with TRBJ1-2, with D uncertain. The sample here was CD4+ T cells from blood, taken 24 months after liver transplant. The CDR3, as DNA: TGTGCCAGCAGCTTAGCAGCGAATGGCTACACCTTC. Protein product: CASSLAANGYTF.